The 25 T cell receptor beta chains given below trace back to one sample, sequenced in a study of shared clonotypes between healthy human individuals. The assay was immunoSEQ multiplex PCR, and TCRdb's table has in-frame clones only and misses some. The sample gives roughly 680,000 clones, just under 75% of which show up once; under 2% is in the top ten. Sequencing input: memory CD4+ T cells sorted from blood. The subset is: CD45RA-negative fraction. The receptor set was obtained from a woman aged 25 to 39 in good health.

V gene TRBV28 combines with J gene TRBJ1-1; 7 positions agree with TRBD1. Losses at the gene ends were 6 bases for V and 3 bases for J; bases not matched to a gene: 13. Germline V lookup: CDR1 MDHEN, CDR2 SYDVKM. This CDR3 region has 16 residues. CDR3 loop: CASRMGGGGTDTEAFF. In nucleotides, the CDR3 is TGTGCCAGCAGAATGGGGGGAGGAGGGACAGACACTGAAGCTTTCTTT.

The V call is TRBV28, the J call TRBJ1-2; D is uncertain. This CDR3 region has 12 residues. Germline-derived CDR1 and CDR2 are MDHEN and SYDVKM. V dropped 7 bases and J dropped 1 base, with 7 bases sitting between them. The CDR3 sequence is CASTDDNYGYTF. In DNA form, the CDR3 reads TGTGCCAGCACCGATGATAACTATGGCTACACCTTC.

The chain carries TRBV29-1 and TRBJ2-1; 8 bases are shared with TRBD2. Trimming at V came to 7 bases and at J to 1 base, leaving 15 bases not matched to a gene. The CDR3 is made up of 17 amino acids. CDR1 and CDR2 (germline): SQVTM, ANQGSEA. The DNA for the CDR3 is TGCAGCGGCACCCCAGGACTAGCCTTGAGATCCTACAATGAGCAGTTCTTC. Its protein product is CSGTPGLALRSYNEQFF.

The chain employs TRBV4-1 and TRBJ2-1, with 7 bases fitting TRBD2. The V gene's germline CDR1 is MGHRA and CDR2 YSYEKL. The length of the CDR3 is 15 residues. The trim removed 4 bases at V and 8 bases at J, leaving 11 bases unmatched. The CDR3 region has the DNA TGCGCCAGCAGCCTCGAGCGGGAATGGAACTATGAGCAGTTCTTC. Encoded protein: CASSLEREWNYEQFF.

The genes are TRBV11-2 and TRBJ2-1; a possible D gene is TRBD2 (7 bases). This CDR3 has 13 amino acids. With 8 bases removed from V and 4 bases from J, the gap between germline ends came to 12 bases. Germline CDR1 reads SGHAT; CDR2 reads FQNNGV. The CDR3 sequence: CASGGGEYNEQFF. The CDR3, as DNA: TGTGCCAGCGGAGGGGGGGAGTACAATGAGCAGTTCTTC.

The chain is built from TRBV4-1 and TRBJ2-1; the match to TRBD2 covers 8 bases. CDR1 MGHRA and CDR2 YSYEKL come from the germline V gene. V shed 4 bases, J shed 5 bases, and the junction held 7 bases outside the gene matches. This CDR3 has 15 amino acids. The CDR3 DNA reads TGCGCCAGCAGCCTGTGGGGACTAGGTGACAATGAGCAGTTCTTC. Residues: CASSLWGLGDNEQFF.

The J gene is TRBJ2-5, the V gene TRBV4-2, with 16 bases identical to TRBD2. This CDR3 is 20 amino acids long. The trim removed 4 bases at V and 5 bases at J, leaving 16 bases unmatched. The germline V gene encodes CDR1 LGHNA and CDR2 YNFKEQ. CDR3 in DNA: TGTGCCAGCAGCCGAGTAGCGGGGACTAGCGGGAGGGGACGGGAGGAGACCCAGTACTTC. It yields the protein CASSRVAGTSGRGREETQYF.

This clone has a handful of counts. V is TRBV7-6 and J is TRBJ2-3; D is ambiguous. V dropped 5 bases and J dropped 3 bases, with 15 bases sitting between them. CDR3 length: 15 residues. Germline values: CDR1 SGHVS, CDR2 FNYEAQ. CDR3 DNA sequence: TGTGCCAGCAGCCCCGGCGCTTTTGGGACAGATACGCAGTATTTT. Its translation is CASSPGAFGTDTQYF.

There are a few counts of this clone. This sample includes further DNA sequences coding for the same CDR3. The V gene is TRBV6-1, the J gene TRBJ1-5; D remains ambiguous. Trimming took off 5 bases at V and 0 bases at J, with 8 bases between the two ends. The germline V gene encodes CDR1 MNHNS and CDR2 SASEGT. This CDR3 region has 14 residues. The CDR3, as DNA: TGTGCCAGCAGTTTCGGTTATAGCAATCAGCCCCAGCATTTT. Translated: CASSFGYSNQPQHF.

As regards this clone: This same CDR3 is encoded by further DNA sequences in the sample. The chain links TRBV20-1 to TRBJ2-3; D ambiguous. The CDR3 totals 11 residues. Germline CDR1 reads DFQATT; CDR2 reads SNEGSKA (reference sequence). V was trimmed by 2 bases and J by 3 bases, leaving 3 bases between them. DNA of the CDR3: TGCAGTGCTAGACGGACAGATACGCAGTATTTT. It specifies CSARRTDTQYF.

The chain joins TRBV5-1 to TRBJ1-1, with D hard to call. Germline V gives CDR1 SGHRS, CDR2 YFSETQ. This CDR3 has 12 residues. Deletions cut 1 base from V and 5 bases from J, with 6 bases between. CDR3 sequence reads: CASSLYGTEAFF. Written as DNA, the CDR3 is TGCGCCAGCAGCTTGTATGGGACTGAAGCTTTCTTT.

The chain carries TRBV5-6 and TRBJ2-1; the D gene is possibly TRBD2 (5 bases). V was trimmed by 0 bases and J by 3 bases, leaving 10 bases between them. The germline gives CDR1 SGHDT, CDR2 YYEEEE. The CDR3 covers 15 residues. The CDR3 region has the DNA TGTGCCAGCAGCTTGGGGCGAGGGTACTACAATGAGCAGTTCTTC. It codes for CASSLGRGYYNEQFF.

In this sample, this clone turned up a few times. Other DNA sequences within the sample encode an identical CDR3. J is TRBJ1-5 and V is TRBV6-5; D remains unclear. Germline V CDR1 and CDR2: MNHEY, SVGAGI. V lost 5 bases, J lost 7 bases, and 15 bases lay in between. This CDR3 has 14 residues. The CDR3 coding sequence is TGTGCCAGCAGTCCCCGAAGGGTAAACCAGCCCCAGCATTTT. Its translation is CASSPRRVNQPQHF.

This CDR3 reads CASSMGQSKETQYF. DNA for the CDR3: TGCGCCAGCAGCATGGGGCAATCTAAAGAGACCCAGTACTTC. This sequence joins TRBV5-1 and TRBJ2-5; a possible D gene is TRBD1 (5 bases). The V and J ends lost 4 bases and 3 bases respectively, with 13 bases between them. CDR3 length: 14 amino acids. The germline gives CDR1 SGHRS, CDR2 YFSETQ.

V and J are TRBV11-2 and TRBJ2-7; TRBD1 aligns across 9 bases. The V gene's germline CDR1 is SGHAT and CDR2 FQNNGV. The CDR3 runs 16 residues. The V gene end was trimmed by 2 bases and the J gene end by 2 bases; junction bases not matched to a gene: 7. CDR3 residues: CASSLIGTGRTYEQYF. The DNA of the CDR3 is TGTGCCAGCAGCTTAATAGGGACAGGGAGAACCTACGAGCAGTACTTC.

The chain uses TRBV15 and TRBJ2-5; 7 bases agree with TRBD2. The CDR3 has 15 amino acids. V was pared by 3 bases and J by 3 bases, with 7 bases of the junction left unmatched. Germline loops: CDR1 LNHNV, CDR2 YYDKDF (reference sequence). CDR3 sequence (DNA): TGTGCCACCAGCAGGGGGACTACGCTAGAAGAGACCCAGTACTTC. Translating it yields CATSRGTTLEETQYF.

The chain links TRBV7-9 to TRBJ2-3, with D possibly called TRBD1 or TRBD2 (5 bases each). The CDR3 is 15 residues long. Germline V gene sequence: CDR1 SEHNR, CDR2 FQNEAQ (reference sequence). V was trimmed by 4 bases and J by 2 bases, leaving 13 bases between them. CDR3 in amino acids: CASSSFRGTTDTQYF. Here the CDR3 DNA reads TGTGCCAGCAGCTCCTTCCGAGGGACCACAGATACGCAGTATTTT.

V and J are TRBV6-5 and TRBJ2-7; TRBD2 aligns across 8 bases. V lost 5 bases to trimming and J lost 7 bases; unmatched junction nucleotides: 10. Germline V gene sequence: CDR1 MNHEY, CDR2 SVGAGI. This CDR3 is 14 amino acids long. The CDR3 DNA reads TGTGCCAGCAGTGAAGGGACTAGATCAGGAGAGCAGTACTTC. Translation gives CASSEGTRSGEQYF.

The chain employs TRBV28 and TRBJ2-3; TRBD1 is a possible D gene (5 bases). The CDR3 contains 16 residues. The germline V gene encodes CDR1 MDHEN and CDR2 SYDVKM. The V and J ends lost 5 bases and 4 bases respectively, with 19 bases between them. The CDR3 DNA is TGTGCCAGCAGTCAGTCGCTGGGGCGGAAGGCAGATACGCAGTATTTT. The encoded protein is CASSQSLGRKADTQYF.

This clone was seen just once. The chain combines TRBV2 with TRBJ1-5; no definite D call. Germline CDR1 is SNHLY and CDR2 is FYNNEI. Trimming removed 6 bases from V and 0 bases from J, with 15 bases in between. There are 16 residues in the CDR3. CDR3 in amino acids: CASSPDGIFSNQPQHF. The CDR3, as DNA: TGTGCCAGCAGCCCGGACGGGATCTTTAGCAATCAGCCCCAGCATTTT.

This clone was picked up one time. This chain links TRBV27 with TRBJ2-3; 12 bases map to TRBD2. The length of the CDR3 is 15 residues. Germline V gives CDR1 MNHEY, CDR2 SMNVEV (reference sequence). Unmatched junction bases numbered 4, after V lost 5 bases and J lost 4 bases. The CDR3 spells CASSRLAGAPDTQYF. For the CDR3, the DNA is TGTGCCAGCAGTAGACTAGCGGGAGCCCCAGATACGCAGTATTTT.

About this clone itself: The sample contains more than one DNA sequence encoding this CDR3. CDR3 sequence reads: CASSSGTEGTEAFF. CDR3 nucleotide sequence: TGCGCCAGCAGCAGCGGGACAGAGGGCACTGAAGCTTTCTTT. The chain joins TRBV5-1 to TRBJ1-1; 7 nucleotides match TRBD1. With V trimmed by 4 bases and J by 4 bases, 7 bases remained unmatched. The CDR3 spans 14 residues. Germline-derived CDR1 and CDR2 are SGHRS and YFSETQ.

This chain joins TRBV7-3 and TRBJ2-1; 9 positions agree with TRBD2. CDR3 length equals 15 residues. Germline CDR1 is SGHTA and CDR2 is FQGTGA. With 1 base clipped from V and 5 bases from J, the junction kept 3 bases outside the gene matches. In DNA, the CDR3 is TGTGCCAGCAGCTTAAATAGCGGGAGCCACAATGAGCAGTTCTTC. It translates to CASSLNSGSHNEQFF. Together with reference TRBV7-3 and TRBJ2-1, the CDR3 gives the full variable domain: GAGVSQTPSNKVTEKGKYVELRCDPISGHTALYWYRQSLGQGPEFLIYFQGTGAADDSGLPNDRFFAVRPEGSVSTLKIQRTERGDSAVYLCASSLNSGSHNEQFFGPGTRLTVL.

This clone was recorded only once. The sample has other DNA sequences that encode this CDR3 too. V is TRBV9 and J is TRBJ2-7; 8 bases align to TRBD2. Germline V gene data show CDR1 as SGDLS and CDR2 as YYNGEE. Trimming took 0 bases from V and 4 from J; bases not matched to a gene: 3. This CDR3 contains 14 residues. This CDR3 is CASSVAGGPYEQYF. CDR3 nucleotides: TGTGCCAGCAGCGTAGCGGGAGGGCCTTACGAGCAGTACTTC.

The CDR3 DNA follows: TGTGCCAGCAGTTTCGACAGGGGATATAGCACAGATACGCAGTATTTT. It codes for CASSFDRGYSTDTQYF. The chain recombines TRBV7-9 with TRBJ2-3; 8 nucleotides match TRBD1. The CDR3 length is 16 residues. V dropped 6 bases and J dropped 0; count of bases not matched to a gene: 8. Germline loops: CDR1 SEHNR, CDR2 FQNEAQ (reference sequence).